Below are 16 T cell receptor beta chains sequenced from a single sample in a study of early T cells in non-severe SARS-CoV-2 infection. TCRdb independently ran MiXCR on the 5' RACE reads; one entry per CDR3 protein. This table holds 25,000 to 30,000 distinct CDR3 sequences, 4.4% found once. The sample taken for sequencing was whole blood. Receptor source: an adult who was a healthcare worker with PCR-confirmed SARS-CoV-2 infection or an uninfected control (not recorded which).

This clonotype was detected ten times or more. The J gene is TRBJ2-2, the V gene TRBV29-1; TRBD2 aligns across 9 bases. After removal of 6 bases from V and 1 base from J, the junction contained 6 bases not matched to a gene. CDR1 SQVTM and CDR2 ANQGSEA come from the germline V gene. This CDR3 has 15 residues. CDR3: CSVVAGALNTGELFF. The CDR3 nucleotides are TGCAGCGTAGTAGCGGGAGCCCTGAACACCGGGGAGCTGTTTTTT.

This clonotype came up many times. The chain recombines TRBV6-1 with TRBJ2-7; D is undetermined. The CDR3 extends over 11 amino acids. CDR1 and CDR2 (germline): MNHNS, SASEGT. V lost 10 bases and J 7 bases, leaving 14 bases between the germline ends. This CDR3 reads CATQQPTEQYV. The CDR3 nucleotides read TGTGCCACGCAACAGCCCACAGAGCAGTACGTC.

This clonotype was counted at least ten times. V usage is TRBV7-6 and J usage is TRBJ2-2; unclear D gene. Germline CDR1 and CDR2: SGHVS and FNYEAQ. This CDR3 contains 13 residues. Deletions cut 0 bases from V and 4 bases from J, with 3 bases between. CDR3 loop: CASSLAGTGELFF. The CDR3 bases are TGTGCCAGCAGCTTAGCCGGCACCGGGGAGCTGTTTTTT.

This clonotype came up many times. The genes are TRBV4-1 and TRBJ2-1; 7 bases are shared with TRBD2. Germline loops: CDR1 MGHRA, CDR2 YSYEKL. The CDR3 is made up of 16 amino acids. V shed 2 bases, J shed 4 bases, and the junction held 8 bases outside the gene matches. The CDR3 nucleotides read TGCGCCAGCAGCCAACCCCTTGGGGAGGGTTACAATGAGCAGTTCTTC. Protein product: CASSQPLGEGYNEQFF.

A few counts support this clonotype. The V and J genes are TRBV20-1 and TRBJ1-1; D is perhaps TRBD1 (6 bases). With 5 bases removed from V and 6 bases from J, the gap between germline ends came to 16 bases. The V gene's germline CDR1 is DFQATT and CDR2 SNEGSKA (reference sequence). The CDR3 contains 13 residues. The CDR3 is CSAPPTWGPEAFF. CDR3 nucleotide sequence: TGCAGTGCTCCCCCGACCTGGGGGCCTGAAGCTTTCTTT.

This clonotype is termed medium-sized. The chain has TRBV11-2 and TRBJ2-1; a weak D match, TRBD2 (5 bases). Between the trimmed V and J ends, which lost 6 bases and 4 bases, there was a span of 19 bases. The germline CDR1 and CDR2 sequences are SGHAT and FQNNGV. This CDR3 is built from 16 residues. The CDR3 loop is CASSKEGSALYNEQFF. The CDR3 nucleotides read TGTGCCAGCAGTAAAGAAGGTAGCGCCTTATACAATGAGCAGTTCTTC. Complete variable domain (other parts from reference TRBV11-2 and TRBJ2-1): EAGVAQSPRYKIIEKRQSVAFWCNPISGHATLYWYQQILGQGPKLLIQFQNNGVVDDSQLPKDRFSAERLKGVDSTLKIQPAKLEDSAVYLCASSKEGSALYNEQFFGPGTRLTVL.

This clonotype was counted at least ten times. The genes are TRBV24-1 and TRBJ2-1; the match to TRBD2 covers 13 bases. The CDR3 totals 14 residues. Germline V lookup: CDR1 KGHDR, CDR2 SFDVKD. J lost 6 bases, V lost 7 bases, and 2 bases had no gene match. The CDR3 DNA is TGTGCCACCAGAGGGACTAGCGGGACCAATGAGCAGTTCTTC. It specifies CATRGTSGTNEQFF.

This clonotype occurred many times. V and J are TRBV7-6 and TRBJ2-2, with 8 positions matching TRBD1. The CDR3 contains 15 residues. Germline CDR1 reads SGHVS; CDR2 reads FNYEAQ. Trimming took 5 bases from V and 1 from J; bases not matched to a gene: 3. This CDR3 reads CASSHGQGNTGELFF. The CDR3, as DNA: TGTGCCAGCAGCCACGGACAGGGGAACACCGGGGAGCTGTTTTTT.

This clonotype has ten or more counts. This rearrangement joins TRBV15 to TRBJ1-5; D is unresolved. V lost 0 bases to trimming and J lost 3 bases, with 9 bases between them. The CDR3 is 15 residues long. Germline lookup yields CDR1 LNHNV and CDR2 YYDKDF (reference sequence). Here the CDR3 DNA reads TGTGCCACCAGCAGAGACAGCTCGGCCAATCAGCCCCAGCATTTT. Translation gives CATSRDSSANQPQHF.

The chain has TRBV12-5 and TRBJ2-2; a possible D gene is TRBD1 (5 bases). CDR1 is LGHNT, CDR2 FRNRAP, per germline. The CDR3 is 16 amino acids. V was pared by 0 bases and J by 5 bases, with 13 bases between. The CDR3 nucleotides are TGTGCTAGTGGTTTGGTCTCGTTAGGGGCTACCGGGGAGCTGTTTTTT. Residues: CASGLVSLGATGELFF. The full variable domain, rest sourced from reference TRBV12-5 and TRBJ2-2, is DARVTQTPRHKVTEMGQEVTMRCQPILGHNTVFWYRQTMMQGLELLAYFRNRAPLDDSGMPKDRFSAEMPDATLATLKIQPSEPRDSAVYFCASGLVSLGATGELFFGEGSRLTVL.

This clonotype was observed at least ten times. V usage is TRBV10-3 and J usage is TRBJ2-6; D remains unclear. This CDR3 has 13 residues. Germline assignment: CDR1 ENHRY and CDR2 SYGVKD. The V end lost 11 bases, the J end lost 4 bases, and 12 bases lay between the germline ends. As DNA, the CDR3 is TGTGCCGTCGGGCTTGCCGGGGCCAACGTCCTGACTTTC. Encoded protein: CAVGLAGANVLTF.

This clonotype was observed a few times. V gene TRBV7-3 combines with J gene TRBJ2-1, with 7 bases aligning to TRBD2. The CDR3 sequence is 20 residues long. Germline-derived CDR1 and CDR2 are SGHTA and FQGTGA. V lost 0 bases and J lost 4; bases outside the gene matches: 18. The CDR3 region has the DNA TGTGCCAGCAGCTTAACGTCTGGCGGGAGCAGTTTAGGGGCTTACAATGAGCAGTTCTTC. This codes for CASSLTSGGSSLGAYNEQFF. Together with reference TRBV7-3 and TRBJ2-1, the CDR3 gives the full variable domain: GAGVSQTPSNKVTEKGKYVELRCDPISGHTALYWYRQSLGQGPEFLIYFQGTGAADDSGLPNDRFFAVRPEGSVSTLKIQRTERGDSAVYLCASSLTSGGSSLGAYNEQFFGPGTRLTVL.

Many counts were recorded for this clonotype. The V and J genes are TRBV15 and TRBJ2-5; TRBD2 agrees at 10 bases. Looked up from germline, CDR1 is LNHNV and CDR2 is YYDKDF (reference sequence). The CDR3 spans 15 residues. The J segment lost 3 bases and the V segment lost 2 bases, leaving 3 bases of the junction unmatched. The CDR3 sequence is CATSRLAGVEETQYF. CDR3 in DNA: TGTGCCACCAGCAGACTAGCGGGAGTTGAAGAGACCCAGTACTTC.

This clonotype has at least ten counts. The chain combines TRBV30 with TRBJ1-5; TRBD1 is a possible D gene (6 bases). The germline V and J ends were trimmed by 1 base and 2 bases, with 6 bases remaining between them. The V gene's germline CDR1 is GTSNPN and CDR2 SVGIG (reference sequence). The CDR3 sequence is 13 residues long. CDR3 sequence: CAWSAGGNQPQHF. CDR3 sequence (DNA): TGTGCCTGGAGTGCAGGGGGCAATCAGCCCCAGCATTTT.

This clonotype came up many times. This sequence joins TRBV18 and TRBJ2-1; possible D gene TRBD2, 5 bases. The CDR3 is 10 residues long. V lost 8 bases and J lost 10, with 9 bases in between. CDR1 and CDR2 (germline): KGHSH, LQKENI. Here the CDR3 DNA reads TGTGCCAGCGGACTCACCGAGCAGTTCTTC. As protein: CASGLTEQFF.

The chain employs TRBV3-1 and TRBJ1-5; possible D gene TRBD1, 5 bases. Per the germline V gene, CDR1 is LGHDT and CDR2 is YNNKEL (reference sequence). V was shortened by 3 bases and J by 6 bases, with 12 bases between the two germline ends. The length of the CDR3 is 14 residues. CDR3 nucleotide sequence: TGTGCCAGCAGCCATGGGGGGACGGGTCAGCCCCAGCATTTT. Its translation is CASSHGGTGQPQHF.